The entry that follows covers one T cell receptor beta chain sequence. Its antigen is not identified. The CDR3 extends over 14 amino acids. Trimming cost V 2 bases and J 4 bases, with 10 bases left between them. The germline V gene has CDR1 MNHNS and CDR2 SASEGT. The primer mix had 60 Vbeta and 13 Jbeta primers. Some clones are missing from TCRdb's copy, which holds only in-frame ones; the method was immunoSEQ multiplex PCR. Among about 240,000 clones listed, about 77% were seen once. The sample is drawn from a study of cytomegalovirus exposure and HLA in healthy donors. General study findings and limits: Reports showed the classifier diagnosing cytomegalovirus status with high specificity and sensitivity. For TCR beta chains, V- and J-gene trimming was later linked to a missense DCLRE1C variant. TCR association rates varied by HLA locus in a later analysis, with DRB1 highest and HLA-C lowest. Previously analyzed data showed that most TCR beta V segments were productive at a frequency of about 90% or about 30%.

The source material was PBMCs. J is TRBJ2-3 and V is TRBV6-1; maybe TRBD2 (5 bases). This TCR derives from a boy younger than 18 in good health and CMV-seronegative. CDR3 region: CASSEIRGSDTQYF. CDR3 bases: TGTGCCAGCAGTGAAATCCGGGGATCAGATACGCAGTATTTT.